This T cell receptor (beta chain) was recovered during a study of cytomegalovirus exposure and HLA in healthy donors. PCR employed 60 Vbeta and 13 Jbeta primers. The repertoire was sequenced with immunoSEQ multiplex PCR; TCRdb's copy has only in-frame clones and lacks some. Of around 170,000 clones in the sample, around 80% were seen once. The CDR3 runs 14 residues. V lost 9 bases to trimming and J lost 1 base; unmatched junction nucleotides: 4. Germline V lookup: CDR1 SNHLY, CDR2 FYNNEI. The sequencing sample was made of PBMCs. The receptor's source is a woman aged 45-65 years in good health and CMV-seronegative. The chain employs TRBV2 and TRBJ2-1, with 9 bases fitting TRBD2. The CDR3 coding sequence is TGTGCCAGTAGCGGGAGTGAGTCCTACAATGAGCAGTTCTTC. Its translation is CASSGSESYNEQFF.